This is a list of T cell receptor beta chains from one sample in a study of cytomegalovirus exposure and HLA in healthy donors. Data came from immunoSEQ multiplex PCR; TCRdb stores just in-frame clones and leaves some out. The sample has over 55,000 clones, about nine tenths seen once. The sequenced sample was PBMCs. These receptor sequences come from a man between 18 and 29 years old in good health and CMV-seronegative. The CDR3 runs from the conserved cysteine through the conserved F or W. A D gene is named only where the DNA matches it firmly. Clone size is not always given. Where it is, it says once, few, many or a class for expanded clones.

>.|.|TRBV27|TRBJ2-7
TGTGCCAGCAGTTTCGTCGGCGGCTCCGAGCAGTACTTC
CASSFVGGSEQYF
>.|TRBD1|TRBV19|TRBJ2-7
TGTGCCAGTAGTGGGACAGGGGACTACGAGCAGTACTTC
CASSGTGDYEQYF
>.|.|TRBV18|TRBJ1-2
TGTGCCAGCTCACCTGGGCAGCAGTATGGCTACACCTTC
CASSPGQQYGYTF
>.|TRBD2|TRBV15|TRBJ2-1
TGTGCCACCAGCAGAGATAATCTTGCGGGAGGAACCTTATCCTACAATGAGCAGTTCTTC
CATSRDNLAGGTLSYNEQFF
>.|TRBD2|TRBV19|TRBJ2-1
TGTGCCAGTAGCGGGGCAGGGACTAGCGGGGACCACAGCTCCTACAATGAGCAGTTCTTC
CASSGAGTSGDHSSYNEQFF
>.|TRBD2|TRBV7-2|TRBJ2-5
TGTGCCAGCAGCCTAGGACTAGCGGAAGAGACCCAGTACTTC
CASSLGLAEETQYF
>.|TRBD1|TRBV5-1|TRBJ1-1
TGCGCCAGCAGCGGGGGGACAGGGCTCACTGAAGCTTTCTTT
CASSGGTGLTEAFF
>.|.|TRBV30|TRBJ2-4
TGTGCCTGGAGCCCCCGGGGGATCCTAAAAAACATTCAGTACTTC
CAWSPRGILKNIQYF
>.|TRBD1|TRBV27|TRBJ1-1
TGTGCCAGCAGTCCGGGGGGGGGACAGGGTTTTCACACTGAAGCTTTCTTT
CASSPGGGQGFHTEAFF
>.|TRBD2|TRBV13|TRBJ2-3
TGTGCCAGCAGCTCCCTACTAGCGGGAGCAACAGATACGCAGTATTTT
CASSSLLAGATDTQYF
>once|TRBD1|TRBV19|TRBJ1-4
TGTGCCAGTAGTATATATGACAGGGCTGGCGAAAAACTGTTTTTT
CASSIYDRAGEKLFF
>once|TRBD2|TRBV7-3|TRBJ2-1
TGTGCCAGCAGCTGGGCTAGCGGAAGCTACAATGAGCAGTTCTTC
CASSWASGSYNEQFF
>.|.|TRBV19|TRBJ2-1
TGTGCCAGTAGTACAAAAGGACAGCGCTCCTACAATGAGCAGTTCTTC
CASSTKGQRSYNEQFF
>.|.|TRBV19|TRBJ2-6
TGTGCCAGTAGTATTGGGACGGGGGAGGCTGGGGCCAACGTCCTGACTTTC
CASSIGTGEAGANVLTF
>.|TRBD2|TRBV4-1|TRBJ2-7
TGCGCCAGCAGCCAAGGGTGGGGACTATACTACGAGCAGTACTTC
CASSQGWGLYYEQYF
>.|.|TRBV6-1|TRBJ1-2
TGTGCCAGCAGTGAAGATGACAGTCATGGCTACACCTTC
CASSEDDSHGYTF
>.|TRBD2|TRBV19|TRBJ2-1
TGTGCCAGTAGTTCGGCGGGAGCGATCTACAATGAGCAGTTCTTC
CASSSAGAIYNEQFF
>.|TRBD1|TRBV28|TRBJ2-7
TGTGCCACTACTGGACAGGTCCACGAGCAGTACTTC
CATTGQVHEQYF
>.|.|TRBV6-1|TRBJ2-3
TGTGCCAGCAGTGAAGCGCAGTGGAGCACAGATACGCAGTATTTT
CASSEAQWSTDTQYF
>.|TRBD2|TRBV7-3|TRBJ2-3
TGTGCCAGCAGCTTAACCGCGGGAGGGTCCCCTAGCACAGATACGCAGTATTTT
CASSLTAGGSPSTDTQYF
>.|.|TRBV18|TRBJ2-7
TGTGCCAGCTCACCCCTAGCGAATGAGTTCCACGAGCAGTACTTC
CASSPLANEFHEQYF
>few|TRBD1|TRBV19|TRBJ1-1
TGTGCCAGTAGTAGTGGACAGGTAGCTGAAGCTTTCTTT
CASSSGQVAEAFF
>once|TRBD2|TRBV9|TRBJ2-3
TGTGCCAGCAGCGTTAGCGGGATCACCACAGATACGCAGTATTTT
CASSVSGITTDTQYF
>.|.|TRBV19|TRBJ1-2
TGTGCCAGTAGGCCACCCTCCCCGGCAGGCGTCTACTATGGCTACACCTTC
CASRPPSPAGVYYGYTF
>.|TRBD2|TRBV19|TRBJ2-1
TGTGCCAGTAGTAAACTAGCGGGAGGTTCCTACAATGAGCAGTTCTTC
CASSKLAGGSYNEQFF
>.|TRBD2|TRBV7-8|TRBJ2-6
TGTGCCAGCAGCTTAGTTGGGGGGGTGTCCTCTGGGGCCAACGTCCTGACTTTC
CASSLVGGVSSGANVLTF
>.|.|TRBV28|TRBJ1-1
TGTGCCAGCTGCCGCTTAATCAACATGAACACTGAAGCTTTCTTT
CASCRLINMNTEAFF
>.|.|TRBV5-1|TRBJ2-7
TGCGCCAGCAGCCCGGGGGACAGAAAAGTCTCCTACGAGCAGTACTTC
CASSPGDRKVSYEQYF
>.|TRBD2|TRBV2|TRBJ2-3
TGTGCCAGCAGTGATCTAGCGGGAGGGCCCGACGGCACAGATACGCAGTATTTT
CASSDLAGGPDGTDTQYF
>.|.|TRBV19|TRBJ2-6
TGTGCCAGTAGTACCGTAGAAGGGGCCAACGTCCTGACTTTC
CASSTVEGANVLTF
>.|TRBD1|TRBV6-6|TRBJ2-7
TGTGCCAGCAGTTACGGGTCACAGGGGGAGCAGTACTTC
CASSYGSQGEQYF